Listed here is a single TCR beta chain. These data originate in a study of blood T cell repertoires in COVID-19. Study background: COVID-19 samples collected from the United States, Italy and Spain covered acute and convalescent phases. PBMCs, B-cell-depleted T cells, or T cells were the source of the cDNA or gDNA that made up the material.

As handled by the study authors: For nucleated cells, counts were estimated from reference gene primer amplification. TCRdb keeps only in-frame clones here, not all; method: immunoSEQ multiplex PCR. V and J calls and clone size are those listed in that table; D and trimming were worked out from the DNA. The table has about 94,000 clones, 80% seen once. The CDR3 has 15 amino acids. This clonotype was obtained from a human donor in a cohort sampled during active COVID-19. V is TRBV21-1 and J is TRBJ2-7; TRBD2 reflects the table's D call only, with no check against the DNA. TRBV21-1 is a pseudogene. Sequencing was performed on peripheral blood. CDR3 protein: CASSKERRGSYEQYF. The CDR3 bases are TGTGCCAGCAGCAAAGAACGGAGGGGCTCCTACGAGCAGTACTTC.